The TCR beta chain described here comes from a study of T cells after posttransplantation cyclophosphamide. Study-wide results and limits: Blood and skin or GI T cell repertoires showed limited TRB overlap. TRB clonality was highly associated with recipient CMV seropositivity and reactivation. Later post-transplant blood repertoires were often dominated by donor CD8+ memory clones.

The table came from immunoSEQ multiplex PCR; TCRdb's copy has only in-frame clones and leaves some out. This table has approximately 17,000 clones, roughly 92% appearing once. The CDR3 extends over 13 amino acids. V lost 4 bases and J 2 bases, leaving 9 bases between the germline ends. Per the germline V gene, CDR1 is SGHNT and CDR2 is YYREEE (reference sequence). A marrow graft followed busulfan-fludarabine conditioning, with cyclophosphamide on days +3 and +4. About this clone: The target antigen is unknown.

The chain employs TRBV5-4 and TRBJ1-2; D may be TRBD1 (6 bases). Sequenced material: CD4+ T cells sorted from blood, taken after allogeneic stem cell transplant with posttransplant cyclophosphamide. The sequence was obtained from a male patient between 60 and 69 years old who received an allogeneic stem cell transplant from a related donor and was CMV-positive. Some T cells may trace back to the graft donor. For the CDR3, the DNA is TGTGCCAGCAGCGCCGGACAGAACTATGGCTACACCTTC. Translated: CASSAGQNYGYTF.